Following are 21 T cell receptor beta chains from one sample sequenced in a study of T cell repertoires in cytomegalovirus infection. TCRdb called the reads again in MiXCR, with one record for every CDR3 protein. The profile shows approximately 170,000 distinct CDR3 sequences, roughly 15% of them singletons. Sequencing was done on a sample of CD8+ T cells from PBMCs. These receptors all stem from a human donor in good health (CMV status not recorded). Some clones in this sample may be carry-over from other donors' samples.

The gene calls are TRBV27 and TRBJ2-7; D may be TRBD2 (5 bases). Per germline, CDR1 MNHEY and CDR2 SMNVEV (reference sequence). The germline V and J ends were trimmed by 5 bases and 3 bases, with 14 bases remaining between them. CDR3 size: 14 residues. The CDR3 loop is CASSPGELGYEQYF. DNA of the CDR3: TGTGCCAGCAGTCCCGGGGAACTGGGCTACGAGCAGTACTTC.

The rearrangement joins TRBV2 to TRBJ2-5; tentative D call: TRBD1 (6 bases). V was clipped by 7 bases and J by 5 bases, with 20 bases between them. The germline V gene has CDR1 SNHLY and CDR2 FYNNEI. The CDR3 is 15 residues long. The CDR3 DNA follows: TGTGCCAGCATGGGGGCATGGGCCGAACACGAGACCCAGTACTTC. Translated: CASMGAWAEHETQYF.

V gene TRBV28 combines with J gene TRBJ2-7; 8 nucleotides align to TRBD2. This CDR3 region has 16 residues. Germline assignment: CDR1 MDHEN and CDR2 SYDVKM. V lost 2 bases, J lost 1 base, and 7 bases stayed unmatched. In nucleotides, the CDR3 is TGTGCCAGCAGTTTACTCCCGGTAGCGGGGTCCTACGAGCAGTACTTC. Translating gives CASSLLPVAGSYEQYF.

In its sample, this clonotype was seen a few times. J is TRBJ1-1 and V is TRBV7-2; 8 nucleotides align to TRBD1. The CDR3 is 15 residues long. Germline V gives CDR1 SGHTA, CDR2 FQGNSA. Losses at the gene ends were 5 bases for V and 4 bases for J; bases not matched to a gene: 9. The CDR3 loop is CASSINRGGATEAFF. CDR3 bases: TGTGCCAGCAGCATTAACAGGGGGGGGGCCACTGAAGCTTTCTTT.

This clonotype was detected only a few times. J is TRBJ2-3 and V is TRBV9, with 7 bases matching TRBD2. V was pared by 5 bases and J by 6 bases, with 12 bases of the junction left unmatched. Germline CDR1 SGDLS, CDR2 YYNGEE. CDR3 size: 15 residues. The chain's CDR3 is CASRRRAGPLDTQYF. CDR3 nucleotides: TGTGCCAGCAGACGGAGAGCGGGACCTTTGGATACGCAGTATTTT.

This clonotype showed up just a few times. The chain is built from TRBV6-6 and TRBJ2-1, with D perhaps TRBD2 (6 bases). The V end was cut by 6 bases, the J end by 6 bases, with 18 bases between. The CDR3 loop spans 15 amino acids. Germline V gene lookup returns CDR1 MNHNY and CDR2 SVGAGI (reference sequence). The CDR3 reads CASSYSGGGRNEQFF. The CDR3 DNA follows: TGTGCCAGCAGCTATAGCGGTGGAGGTCGCAATGAGCAGTTCTTC.

This clonotype was seen a handful of times. V usage is TRBV6-1 and J usage is TRBJ2-7; 10 nucleotides align to TRBD2. Germline V gene sequence: CDR1 MNHNS, CDR2 SASEGT. This CDR3 spans 16 amino acids. V lost 8 bases, J lost 1 base, and 11 bases stayed unmatched. The CDR3 region has the DNA TGTGCCAGCGGGCGAACGGGACTAGCGACATCCTACGAGCAGTACTTC. Its protein product is CASGRTGLATSYEQYF.

J is TRBJ1-1 and V is TRBV25-1; D unclear. The CDR3 covers 11 residues. Germline assignment: CDR1 MGHDK and CDR2 SYGVNS. V was trimmed by 10 bases and J by 0 bases, leaving 6 bases between them. The CDR3 region has the DNA TGTGCCACCCGATTGAACACTGAAGCTTTCTTT. The encoded protein is CATRLNTEAFF.

This clonotype was seen more than once but under ten times. The chain links TRBV27 to TRBJ2-7, with 9 positions matching TRBD1. Germline lookup yields CDR1 MNHEY and CDR2 SMNVEV (reference sequence). V shed 4 bases, J shed 5 bases, and the junction held 9 bases outside the gene matches. This CDR3 region has 15 residues. The CDR3 loop is CASSSYRGRWDEQYF. The CDR3 nucleotides are TGTGCCAGCAGTTCCTACAGGGGGCGCTGGGACGAGCAGTACTTC.

V gene TRBV6-2 or TRBV6-3 combines with J gene TRBJ1-1; possibly TRBD1 for D (5 bases). The CDR3 totals 11 residues. The V and J ends lost 6 bases and 10 bases respectively, with 12 bases between them. Germline V gene data show CDR1 as MNHEY and CDR2 as SVGEGT. The CDR3 nucleotides are TGTGCCAGCAGCCAGGGCGCTGGAGCTTTCTTT. Encoded protein: CASSQGAGAFF.

This clonotype was seen a handful of times. This sequence joins TRBV7-9 and TRBJ1-1; D call uncertain. This CDR3 contains 10 residues. Germline loops: CDR1 SEHNR, CDR2 FQNEAQ (reference sequence). V lost 3 bases to trimming and J lost 7 bases, with 3 bases between them. The CDR3 reads CASSFSEAFF. The CDR3 DNA follows: TGTGCCAGCAGCTTCAGTGAAGCTTTCTTT. The full variable domain, its missing parts supplied by reference TRBV7-9 and TRBJ1-1, is DTGVSQNPRHKITKRGQNVTFRCDPISEHNRLYWYRQTLGQGPEFLTYFQNEAQLEKSRLLSDRFSAERPKGSFSTLEIQRTEQGDSAMYLCASSFSEAFFGQGTRLTVV.

The chain recombines TRBV6-2 or TRBV6-3 with TRBJ2-7; 9 positions match TRBD2. In germline, CDR1 is MNHEY, CDR2 SVGEGT. The CDR3 consists of 17 residues. V lost 4 bases, J lost 0 bases, and 10 bases stayed unmatched. CDR3 protein: CASSFPTLAGNSYEQYF. As DNA, the CDR3 is TGTGCCAGCAGTTTCCCCACCCTAGCGGGGAACTCCTACGAGCAGTACTTC.

This chain uses TRBV2 with TRBJ2-5; TRBD1 or TRBD2 may be the D gene (5 bases each). The ends were cut back, 10 bases at V and 4 bases at J, with 22 bases in the middle. This CDR3 is 15 amino acids long. The germline CDR1 and CDR2 sequences are SNHLY and FYNNEI. The CDR3 spells CATLRPGPKGETQYF. DNA for the CDR3: TGTGCCACCCTTCGGCCGGGACCCAAGGGAGAGACCCAGTACTTC.

The sample holds a few counts of this clonotype. The V and J genes are TRBV19 and TRBJ1-1; D uncertain. CDR1 and CDR2 (germline): LNHDA, SQIVND (reference sequence). The CDR3 consists of 13 residues. With 3 bases removed from V and 2 bases from J, the gap between germline ends came to 7 bases. The CDR3 bases are TGTGCCAGTAGTATCGGAGAAAACACTGAAGCTTTCTTT. Translated, it gives CASSIGENTEAFF.

A few counts support this clonotype. The chain joins TRBV7-9 to TRBJ1-6; D may be TRBD1 (6 bases). The V end was cut by 4 bases, the J end by 5 bases, with 9 bases between. From germline, CDR1 is SEHNR and CDR2 FQNEAQ (reference sequence). The CDR3 spans 14 residues. The CDR3 is CASSYTGHNSPLHF. CDR3 coding DNA: TGTGCCAGCAGCTACACAGGGCATAATTCACCCCTCCACTTT.

The CDR3 spells CASSLSRTGVTEAFF. The CDR3 DNA reads TGTGCCAGCAGCTTATCTAGGACAGGGGTCACTGAAGCTTTCTTT. This chain connects TRBV7-2 to TRBJ1-1; 9 bases map to TRBD1. Unmatched junction bases numbered 5, after V lost 2 bases and J lost 4 bases. The CDR3 spans 15 residues. Per germline, CDR1 SGHTA and CDR2 FQGNSA.

The gene calls are TRBV6-1 and TRBJ2-5, with unresolved D. The germline V and J ends were trimmed by 11 bases and 5 bases, with 18 bases remaining between them. Germline V gene lookup returns CDR1 MNHNS and CDR2 SASEGT. The CDR3 has 13 amino acids. This CDR3 is CASQWLVDETQYF. CDR3 nucleotides: TGTGCCTCGCAGTGGCTAGTGGATGAGACCCAGTACTTC.

The table lists this clonotype with a few counts. The V gene is TRBV7-2, the J gene TRBJ2-5; D ambiguous. V was trimmed by 3 bases and J by 3 bases, leaving 17 bases between them. This CDR3 contains 16 residues. Per germline, CDR1 SGHTA and CDR2 FQGNSA. CDR3: CASSFFSTPTKETQYF. The CDR3 nucleotides are TGTGCCAGCAGCTTTTTTTCCACACCCACGAAAGAGACCCAGTACTTC.

This chain links TRBV11-2 with TRBJ2-2, with a tentative D call TRBD1 (5 bases). The CDR3 is made up of 17 amino acids. V lost 5 bases, J lost 4 bases, and 20 bases lay in between. Per the germline V gene, CDR1 is SGHAT and CDR2 is FQNNGV. CDR3 nucleotide sequence: TGTGCCAGCAGCACATTTAAGGGGTCTGCGGTCACCGGGGAGCTGTTTTTT. This translates into CASSTFKGSAVTGELFF.

The V and J genes are TRBV12-3 or TRBV12-4 and TRBJ2-4, with D unresolved. Trimming removed 3 bases from V and 8 bases from J, with 5 bases in between. This CDR3 spans 11 amino acids. CDR3 sequence: CASSFIDIQYF. The CDR3 DNA reads TGTGCCAGCAGTTTCATAGACATTCAGTACTTC.

The chain links TRBV7-9 to TRBJ2-6; D may be TRBD1 (5 bases). The CDR3 length is 19 residues. Germline V gene data show CDR1 as SEHNR and CDR2 as FQNEAQ (reference sequence). Trimming stripped 5 bases from V and 2 bases from J, with 22 bases between. The DNA for the CDR3 is TGTGCCAGCAGCGCCCTTGGTGGGGCCTCTAGACCTGGGGCCAACGTCCTGACTTTC. Translation: CASSALGGASRPGANVLTF.